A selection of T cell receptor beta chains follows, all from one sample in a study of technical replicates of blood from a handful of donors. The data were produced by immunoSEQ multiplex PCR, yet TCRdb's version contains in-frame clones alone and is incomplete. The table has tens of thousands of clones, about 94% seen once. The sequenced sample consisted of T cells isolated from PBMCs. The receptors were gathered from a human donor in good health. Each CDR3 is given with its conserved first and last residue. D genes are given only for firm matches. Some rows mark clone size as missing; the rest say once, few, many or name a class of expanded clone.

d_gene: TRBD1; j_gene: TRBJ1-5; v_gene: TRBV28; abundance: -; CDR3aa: CASSSRGSSQPQHF; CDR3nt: TGTGCCAGCAGTTCCAGGGGGTCAAGTCAGCCCCAGCATTTT
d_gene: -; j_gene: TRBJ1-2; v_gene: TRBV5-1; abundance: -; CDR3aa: CASSFWAGAGGYTF; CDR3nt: TGCGCCAGCAGCTTTTGGGCAGGGGCGGGTGGCTACACCTTC
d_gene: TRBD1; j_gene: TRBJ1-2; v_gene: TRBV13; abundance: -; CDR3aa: CASSEGQVTGYTF; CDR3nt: TGTGCCAGCAGCGAGGGACAGGTAACTGGCTACACCTTC
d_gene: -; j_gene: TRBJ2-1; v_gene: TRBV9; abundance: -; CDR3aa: CASSRLGDNEQFF; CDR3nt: TGTGCCAGCAGCCGACTAGGGGATAATGAGCAGTTCTTC
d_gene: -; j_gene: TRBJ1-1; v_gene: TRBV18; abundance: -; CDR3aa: CASSPRLPDRSIPEAFF; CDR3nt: TGTGCCAGCTCACCCCGCCTCCCTGACAGAAGTATACCTGAAGCTTTCTTT
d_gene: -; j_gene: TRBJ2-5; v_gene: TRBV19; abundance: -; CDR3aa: CASLGRETQYF; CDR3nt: TGTGCCAGTCTAGGTCGGGAGACCCAGTACTTC
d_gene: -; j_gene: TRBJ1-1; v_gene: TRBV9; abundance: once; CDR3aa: CASSGGVDPGYEAFF; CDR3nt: TGTGCCAGCAGCGGGGGGGTGGACCCAGGGTATGAAGCTTTCTTT
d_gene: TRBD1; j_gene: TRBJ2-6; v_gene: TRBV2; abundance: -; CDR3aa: CASTGQGGSGANVLTF; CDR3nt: TGTGCCAGCACGGGACAGGGAGGTTCTGGGGCCAACGTCCTGACTTTC
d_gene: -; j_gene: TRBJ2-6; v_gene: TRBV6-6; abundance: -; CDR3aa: CASSDGSSGANVLTF; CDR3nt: TGTGCCAGCAGTGACGGGAGCTCTGGGGCCAACGTCCTGACTTTC
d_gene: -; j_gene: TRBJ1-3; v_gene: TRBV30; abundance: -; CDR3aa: CAWSVDGHSGNTIYF; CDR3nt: TGTGCCTGGAGTGTAGACGGACACTCTGGAAACACCATATATTTT
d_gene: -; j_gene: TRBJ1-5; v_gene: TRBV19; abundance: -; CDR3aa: CASSIYESLNQPQHF; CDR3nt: TGTGCCAGTAGTATATACGAGAGTTTAAATCAGCCCCAGCATTTT
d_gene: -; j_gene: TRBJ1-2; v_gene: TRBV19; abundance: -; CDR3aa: CASSITGVSLYGYTF; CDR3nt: TGTGCCAGTAGTATAACGGGGGTCTCCCTCTATGGCTACACCTTC
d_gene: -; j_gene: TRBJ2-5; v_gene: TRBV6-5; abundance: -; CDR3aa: CASRNQWPETQYF; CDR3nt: TGTGCCAGCAGGAACCAGTGGCCAGAGACCCAGTACTTC
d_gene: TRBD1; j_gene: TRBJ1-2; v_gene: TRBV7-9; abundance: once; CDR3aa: CASRSFRGRDYGYTF; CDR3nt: TGTGCCAGCAGGTCGTTCAGGGGGCGGGACTATGGCTACACCTTC
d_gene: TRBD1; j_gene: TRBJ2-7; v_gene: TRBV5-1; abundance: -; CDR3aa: CACETGQGSREQYF; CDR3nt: TGCGCCTGCGAGACGGGACAGGGGTCCCGGGAGCAGTACTTC
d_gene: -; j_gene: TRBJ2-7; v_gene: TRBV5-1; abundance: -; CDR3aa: CASSLGPNEQYF; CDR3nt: TGCGCCAGCAGCTTGGGGCCAAACGAGCAGTACTTC
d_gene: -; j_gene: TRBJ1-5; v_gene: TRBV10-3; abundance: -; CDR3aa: CAIGRDGEDQPQHF; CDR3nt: TGTGCCATCGGACGGGACGGGGAGGACCAGCCCCAGCATTTT
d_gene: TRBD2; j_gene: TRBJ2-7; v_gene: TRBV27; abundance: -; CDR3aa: CASSFGDYHSYEQYF; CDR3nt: TGTGCCAGCTCATTCGGGGACTACCACTCCTACGAGCAGTACTTC
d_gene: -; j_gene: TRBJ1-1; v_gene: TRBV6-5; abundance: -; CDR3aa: CASSPQVPGNTEAFF; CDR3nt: TGTGCCAGCAGCCCACAGGTTCCAGGGAACACTGAAGCTTTCTTT
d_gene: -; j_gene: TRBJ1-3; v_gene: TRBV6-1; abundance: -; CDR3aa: CASREEDSFSGNTIYF; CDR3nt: TGTGCCAGCAGAGAAGAGGACAGTTTCTCTGGAAACACCATATATTTT
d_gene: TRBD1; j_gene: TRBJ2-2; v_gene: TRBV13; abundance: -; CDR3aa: CASSERTGHRELFF; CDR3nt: TGTGCCAGCAGCGAACGGACAGGCCACCGGGAGCTGTTTTTT
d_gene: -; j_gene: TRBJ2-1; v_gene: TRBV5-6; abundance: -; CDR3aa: CASRQGQGWILNEQFF; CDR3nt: TGTGCCAGCAGACAGGGTCAAGGGTGGATTCTCAATGAGCAGTTCTTC
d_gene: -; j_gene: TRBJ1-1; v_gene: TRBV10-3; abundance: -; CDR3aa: CAISTPGIGSEDTEAFF; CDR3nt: TGTGCCATCAGCACCCCAGGTATAGGGTCGGAGGACACTGAAGCTTTCTTT
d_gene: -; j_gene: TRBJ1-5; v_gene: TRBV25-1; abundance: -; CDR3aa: CASSEWEGEQPQHF; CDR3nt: TGTGCCAGCAGTGAATGGGAGGGGGAGCAGCCCCAGCATTTT
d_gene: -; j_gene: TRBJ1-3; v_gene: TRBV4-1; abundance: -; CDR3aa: CASSQGLDSGNTIYF; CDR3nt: TGCGCCAGCAGCCAAGGACTGGACTCTGGAAACACCATATATTTT
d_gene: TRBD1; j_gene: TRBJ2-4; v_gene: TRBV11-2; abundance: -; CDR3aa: CASSPGTENIQYF; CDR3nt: TGTGCCAGCAGCCCGGGGACAGAAAACATTCAGTACTTC
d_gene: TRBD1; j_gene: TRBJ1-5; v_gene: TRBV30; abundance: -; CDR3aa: CAWSDGTGDQPQHF; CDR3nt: TGTGCCTGGAGCGATGGGACAGGCGACCAGCCCCAGCATTTT
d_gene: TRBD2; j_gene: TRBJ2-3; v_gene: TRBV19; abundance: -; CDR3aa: CASRPPAGRGTDTQYF; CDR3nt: TGTGCCAGTAGACCTCCGGCCGGGAGGGGCACAGATACGCAGTATTTT
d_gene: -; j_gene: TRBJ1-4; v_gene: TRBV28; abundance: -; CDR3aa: CASSLRGRGEKLFF; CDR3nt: TGTGCCAGCAGTTTACGCGGGAGAGGGGAAAAACTGTTTTTT
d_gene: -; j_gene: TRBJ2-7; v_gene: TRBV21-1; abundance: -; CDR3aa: CASRDRASYEQYF; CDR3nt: TGTGCCAGCCGGGACAGGGCGTCCTACGAGCAGTACTTC
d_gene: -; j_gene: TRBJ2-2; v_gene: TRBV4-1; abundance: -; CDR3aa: CASSQDLLADTGELFF; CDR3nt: TGCGCCAGCAGCCAAGATCTTCTAGCAGACACCGGGGAGCTGTTTTTT
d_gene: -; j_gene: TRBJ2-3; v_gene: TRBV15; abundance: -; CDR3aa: CATSRIHTDTQYF; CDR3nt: TGTGCCACCAGCAGAATTCACACAGATACGCAGTATTTT
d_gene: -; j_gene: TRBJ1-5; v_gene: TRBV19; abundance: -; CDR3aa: CASSARGDSNQPQHF; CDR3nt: TGTGCCAGTAGTGCCAGGGGTGATAGCAATCAGCCCCAGCATTTT
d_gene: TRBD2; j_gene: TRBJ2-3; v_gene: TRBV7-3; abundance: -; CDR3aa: CASSPRSGRRDTQYF; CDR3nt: TGTGCCAGCAGCCCACGTAGCGGGAGGAGGGATACGCAGTATTTT
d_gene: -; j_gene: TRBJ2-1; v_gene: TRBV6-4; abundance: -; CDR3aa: CASSTGPTYNEQFF; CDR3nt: TGTGCCAGCAGTACAGGCCCGACTTACAATGAGCAGTTCTTC
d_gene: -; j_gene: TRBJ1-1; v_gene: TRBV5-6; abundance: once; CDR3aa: CASKGGVEAFF; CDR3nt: TGTGCCAGCAAGGGAGGGGTAGAGGCTTTCTTT
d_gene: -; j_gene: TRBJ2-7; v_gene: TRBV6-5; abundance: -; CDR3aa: CASSPGVFYEQYF; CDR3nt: TGTGCCAGCAGCCCGGGGGTTTTCTACGAGCAGTACTTC
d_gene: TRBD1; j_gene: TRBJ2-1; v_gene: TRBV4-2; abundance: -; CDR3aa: CASSLTGTGVNEQFF; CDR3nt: TGTGCCAGCAGCCTAACCGGGACAGGGGTCAATGAGCAGTTCTTC
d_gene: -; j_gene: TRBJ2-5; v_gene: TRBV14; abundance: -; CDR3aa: CASSQGQAHQETQYF; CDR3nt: TGTGCCAGCAGCCAAGGACAGGCCCACCAAGAGACCCAGTACTTC
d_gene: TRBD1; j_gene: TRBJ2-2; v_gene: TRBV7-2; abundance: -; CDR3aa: CASSWTGNTGELFF; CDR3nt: TGTGCCAGCAGCTGGACAGGGAACACCGGGGAGCTGTTTTTT
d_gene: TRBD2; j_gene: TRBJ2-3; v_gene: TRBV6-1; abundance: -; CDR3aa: CASSEVAGARTDTQYF; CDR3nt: TGTGCCAGCAGTGAGGTAGCGGGAGCCCGCACAGATACGCAGTATTTT
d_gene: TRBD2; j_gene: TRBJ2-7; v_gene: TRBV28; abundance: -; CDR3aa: CASSLYGRGAYEQYF; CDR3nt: TGTGCCAGCAGTTTATATGGGAGGGGAGCATACGAGCAGTACTTC
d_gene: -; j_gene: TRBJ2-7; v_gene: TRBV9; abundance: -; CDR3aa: CASSPGRLEQYF; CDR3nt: TGTGCCAGCAGCCCAGGCCGGCTGGAGCAGTACTTC
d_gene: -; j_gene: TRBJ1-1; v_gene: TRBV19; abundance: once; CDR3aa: CASSIRGSNTEAFF; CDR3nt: TGTGCCAGTAGTATTAGGGGATCGAACACTGAAGCTTTCTTT